These T cell receptor beta chains were read from a single sample in a study of blood T cell repertoires in COVID-19. Measured with immunoSEQ multiplex PCR; TCRdb has only the in-frame clones, and not every one. The data show 250,000 to 400,000 clones, with approximately 88% seen just once and 4% to 6% held by the top ten. Sequencing input: PBMCs or T cells enriched from blood (not recorded which). The receptors here all came from a man aged 60-69 years who had recovered from COVID-19. The CDR3 runs from the conserved cysteine through the conserved F or W. D genes are given only for firm matches. Clone sizes are given selectively: once, few, many, or a class where the clone is expanded.

j_gene	abundance	v_gene	len	d_gene	CDR3nt	CDR3aa
TRBJ2-7	few	TRBV2	14	TRBD1	TGTGCCAGCATTCGGACAGGTGCCTCCTACGAGCAGTACTTC	CASIRTGASYEQYF
TRBJ2-2	NA	TRBV7-9	16	NA	TGTGCCAGCAGCTTAGTCGGCGGGATTGGCACCGGGGAGCTGTTTTTT	CASSLVGGIGTGELFF
TRBJ1-3	few	TRBV5-1	18	NA	TGCGCCAGCAGCTTGCAAGGCCGCCGAGGGACTGGTGGAAACACCATATATTTT	CASSLQGRRGTGGNTIYF
TRBJ2-7	NA	TRBV13	16	NA	TGTGCCAGCAGCTTTCGGTCTAGCCGACGAATCTACGAGCAGTACTTC	CASSFRSSRRIYEQYF
TRBJ2-3	NA	TRBV10-2	16	TRBD2	TGCGCCAGCAGTTCCGGGACTAGCGGCCGCACAGATACGCAGTATTTT	CASSSGTSGRTDTQYF
TRBJ2-1	NA	TRBV15	15	TRBD2	TGTGCCACCGAAGCGGGAGGATTCTTATTCAATGAGCAGTTCTTC	CATEAGGFLFNEQFF
TRBJ1-2	few	TRBV28	15	TRBD1	TGTGCCAGCAGGCGACAGGGGCGGGGAGGGTATGGCTACACCTTC	CASRRQGRGGYGYTF
TRBJ1-5	NA	TRBV7-3	17	TRBD1	TGTGCCAGCAGCGTAATGGGGACAGGGAACAGCAATCAGCCCCAGCATTTT	CASSVMGTGNSNQPQHF
TRBJ1-2	NA	TRBV19	13	NA	TGTGCCAGTAGTCCGCAGGGGATTGGTGGCTACACCTTC	CASSPQGIGGYTF
TRBJ2-7	NA	TRBV5-1	15	TRBD2	TGCGCCAGCAGCCCCGGACTAGCGGGAGTTGAAGAGCAGTACTTC	CASSPGLAGVEEQYF
TRBJ2-2	NA	TRBV7-9	16	TRBD2	TGTGCCAGCAGCTTGTTCCTAGCGGGAAACACCGGGGAGCTGTTTTTT	CASSLFLAGNTGELFF
TRBJ1-2	NA	TRBV27	12	NA	TGTGCCAGCAGCCTTAGGGGCTATGGCTACACCTTC	CASSLRGYGYTF
TRBJ1-2	NA	TRBV15	16	NA	TGTGCCACCAGCAGAAACAAGCCGAGGGGGGGTGGTGGCTACACCTTC	CATSRNKPRGGGGYTF
TRBJ2-7	NA	TRBV29-1	13	NA	TGCAGCGTTGAAGGCAGGGATATCTACGAGCAGTACTTC	CSVEGRDIYEQYF
TRBJ2-2	NA	TRBV5-1	16	NA	TGCGCCAGCAGCTTCGCTGGCGTTGAGGGCACCGGGGAGCTGTTTTTT	CASSFAGVEGTGELFF
TRBJ1-1	NA	TRBV3-1/TRBV3-2	16	NA	TGTGCCAGCAGCTCTACGATCAGGGTGGGGAACACTGAAGCTTTCTTT	CASSSTIRVGNTEAFF
TRBJ2-2	NA	TRBV5-1	17	TRBD2	TGCGCCAGCAGTCCAAAGCCCTTAGGACTAGCGGGAGGGGAGCTGTTTTTT	CASSPKPLGLAGGELFF
TRBJ1-2	NA	TRBV3-1/TRBV3-2	12	NA	TGTGCCAGCAACTCGGCGGGCTATGGCTACACCTTC	CASNSAGYGYTF
TRBJ2-5	NA	TRBV19	13	NA	TGTGCCAGTAGTATCCTCCCTCGGGAGACCCAGTACTTC	CASSILPRETQYF
TRBJ2-5	NA	TRBV19	18	TRBD2	TGTGCCAGTAGTATAGATCTACGCGCTAGCGGACGCCAAGAGACCCAGTACTTC	CASSIDLRASGRQETQYF
TRBJ1-2	NA	TRBV19	13	TRBD1	TGTGCCAGTAGTATGGGACAGTACTATGGCTACACCTTC	CASSMGQYYGYTF
TRBJ2-7	few	TRBV6-5	11	NA	TGTGCCAGCAGTACAGGCTACGAGCAGTACTTC	CASSTGYEQYF
TRBJ1-2	NA	TRBV2	11	NA	TGTGCCAGTAGTTGGGCAAGTGGCTACACCTTC	CASSWASGYTF
TRBJ2-4	NA	TRBV2	15	NA	TGTGCCAGCAGTGAAAGTAGCGTAGGGAGAAACATTCAGTACTTC	CASSESSVGRNIQYF
TRBJ2-7	NA	TRBV29-1	12	TRBD2	TGCAGCGTGGGGACTAGCACCTACGAGCAGTACTTC	CSVGTSTYEQYF
TRBJ2-1	NA	TRBV5-4	17	TRBD2	TGTGCCAGCCAACCGGGCGTTAGCGGGAGGGACTACAATGAGCAGTTCTTC	CASQPGVSGRDYNEQFF
TRBJ2-5	once	TRBV12-5	16	TRBD1	TGTGCTAGTGGTTCATCAGGGGGCTTAAGGGAAGAGACCCAGTACTTC	CASGSSGGLREETQYF
TRBJ1-2	NA	TRBV5-1	14	NA	TGCGCCAGCAGCTCCTCGACAGGTTGGACGGGCTACACCTTC	CASSSSTGWTGYTF
TRBJ2-1	NA	TRBV5-1	16	NA	TGCGCCAGCAGCTTGGGGCCAGGGGCGGAGTACAATGAGCAGTTCTTC	CASSLGPGAEYNEQFF
TRBJ1-4	once	TRBV7-6	18	NA	TGTGCCAGCAGCTTAGGACCTCGGGGGAGGGGGGAGAAAGAAAAACTGTTTTTT	CASSLGPRGRGEKEKLFF
TRBJ2-1	NA	TRBV19	15	NA	TGTGCCAGTAGTCCCCCCAAGGGGTCCTACAATGAGCAGTTCTTC	CASSPPKGSYNEQFF
TRBJ2-1	NA	TRBV24-1	19	NA	TGTGCCACCAGTGATTTTCAGGGGTTAGGGAGGGGGATGGACAATGAGCAGTTCTTC	CATSDFQGLGRGMDNEQFF
TRBJ2-1	NA	TRBV30	19	TRBD2	TGTGCCTGGAGTCGCGCCGGGGCGGACGGCGGGAGGAGGCTCAATGAGCAGTTCTTC	CAWSRAGADGGRRLNEQFF
TRBJ2-2	NA	TRBV5-1	17	TRBD2	TGCGCCAGCAGTTCGGGACTAGCGGGAGGAAGCACCGGGGAGCTGTTTTTT	CASSSGLAGGSTGELFF
TRBJ1-1	NA	TRBV11-2	14	NA	TGTGCCAGCAGCTCGCCTTCCCTTCCAGGTTACGTGTTCTTT	CASSSPSLPGYVFF
TRBJ1-3	NA	TRBV5-6	13	NA	TGTGCCAGCAGCTTGGCGACCGAGGACACCATATATTTT	CASSLATEDTIYF
TRBJ2-2	NA	TRBV7-9	16	TRBD2	TGTGCCAGCAGCCCTGGACTAGCGGAGCTCACCGGGGAGCTGTTTTTT	CASSPGLAELTGELFF
TRBJ2-6	NA	TRBV5-1	17	TRBD2	TGCGCCAGCAGCTATCCCGGCGGGAGCTCTGGGGCCAACGTCCTGACTTTC	CASSYPGGSSGANVLTF
TRBJ2-1	NA	TRBV4-1	16	NA	TGCGCCAGCAGCCAAGATTCGAGCGGAAGCTACAATGAGCAGTTCTTC	CASSQDSSGSYNEQFF
TRBJ1-2	once	TRBV28	13	TRBD1	TGTGCCAGCAGTCTCGAGGGGGCGGGAGGCTACACCTTC	CASSLEGAGGYTF
TRBJ2-1	NA	TRBV11-3	15	TRBD2	TGTGCCAGCAGCTTAGGGACTAGCAATAACAATGAGCAGTTCTTC	CASSLGTSNNNEQFF
TRBJ2-7	once	TRBV3-1/TRBV3-2	15	TRBD2	TGTGCCAGCAGCCAGTTTGGGACTAGCAGGTACGAGCAGTACTTC	CASSQFGTSRYEQYF
TRBJ1-5	NA	TRBV24-1	13	NA	TGTGCCACCAGTGCCAGCAGGTGGCAGCCCCAGCATTTT	CATSASRWQPQHF
TRBJ1-1	NA	TRBV28	15	TRBD1	TGTGCCAGCAGTTCCTACAGGGGACTGAACACTGAAGCTTTCTTT	CASSSYRGLNTEAFF
TRBJ2-7	NA	TRBV29-1	11	NA	TGCAGCGTTGACGGGACCTACGAGCAGTACTTC	CSVDGTYEQYF
TRBJ2-3	NA	TRBV5-1	14	NA	TGCGCCAGCAGTCCGAACCCGGGCACAGATACGCAGTATTTT	CASSPNPGTDTQYF
TRBJ2-5	NA	TRBV20-1	14	NA	TGCAGTGCTAGTGATGTGTTCCGGGGGGAGACCCAGTACTTC	CSASDVFRGETQYF
TRBJ2-1	NA	TRBV5-5	13	TRBD2	TGTGCCACCCGGGGGGGGGCGGGCGGTGAGCAGTTCTTC	CATRGGAGGEQFF
TRBJ2-5	NA	TRBV5-1	14	TRBD2	TGCGCCAGCAGCCCGGGACTAGCAGGCGAGACCCAGTACTTC	CASSPGLAGETQYF
TRBJ2-1	NA	TRBV29-1	13	NA	TGCAGCGTTCGTGGCCTCTCCTACAATGAGCAGTTCTTC	CSVRGLSYNEQFF
TRBJ2-1	NA	TRBV5-4	16	NA	TGTGCCAGCAGCTCGTATGAGGCGGGACGATACAATGAGCAGTTCTTC	CASSSYEAGRYNEQFF
TRBJ1-1	NA	TRBV7-3	15	NA	TGTGCCAGCAGCTTATTCCAGATTCCGAACACTGAAGCTTTCTTT	CASSLFQIPNTEAFF
TRBJ2-1	few	TRBV5-1	14	NA	TGCGCCAGCAGCTTGGTGGCGGGATACAATGAGCAGTTCTTC	CASSLVAGYNEQFF
TRBJ2-1	few	TRBV16	16	TRBD1	TGTGCCAGCAGCCAAGTCATGGACAGGCTATATGGAGAGCAGTTCTTC	CASSQVMDRLYGEQFF
TRBJ1-1	NA	TRBV7-3	13	NA	TGTGCCAGCAGCCCAATGGGCGGGACTGAAGCTTTCTTT	CASSPMGGTEAFF
TRBJ2-7	few	TRBV5-1	16	TRBD2	TGCGCCAGCAGCTTGGGATCTAGCGGGGGATATTTGGAGCAGTACTTC	CASSLGSSGGYLEQYF
TRBJ1-5	NA	TRBV6-5	14	TRBD1	TGTGCCAGCAGTAACGGACAGGAAAATCAGCCCCAGCATTTT	CASSNGQENQPQHF
TRBJ1-6	NA	TRBV7-2	14	NA	TGTGCCAGCAGTCCCGGACAGTATAATTCACCCCTCCACTTT	CASSPGQYNSPLHF
TRBJ2-7	few	TRBV5-1	15	NA	TGCGCCAGCAGCTTAACGACTGTCACTACTGGCGAGCAGTACTTC	CASSLTTVTTGEQYF
TRBJ2-3	NA	TRBV6-2/TRBV6-3	18	TRBD2	TGTGCCAGCAGTTACCGGAGTAGCGGGGAAAGAATCCTCCATACGCAGTATTTT	CASSYRSSGERILHTQYF